The T cell receptor (beta chain) under discussion was sequenced for a study of cytomegalovirus exposure and HLA in healthy donors. Nominally healthy donors provided the samples, though records likely missed some immune exposures. A remark on this clone: Its antigen is currently unknown.

The CDR3 is 13 amino acids. Looked up from germline, CDR1 is SGHTS and CDR2 is YDEGEE. Trimming took off 6 bases at V and 6 bases at J, with 13 bases between the two ends. With 60 Vbeta and 13 Jbeta primers, the PCR was carried out. TCRdb's copy holds only in-frame clones and misses some; the assay was immunoSEQ multiplex PCR. The sample shows approximately 160,000 clones, 65% to 90% of them seen only once. Notes on the study in general: Across donors, most TCRs were seen rarely, yet some public ones were widespread. Reports indicate that TCR beta sequences accurately predicted the HLA-A and HLA-B alleles of most subjects. Later analysis indicated greater clonal expansion among HLA-associated TCR beta chains than among equally common other chains.

This TCR was recovered from a human donor in good health. V gene TRBV5-8 combines with J gene TRBJ1-5; D is perhaps TRBD1 (6 bases). Sequenced sample: PBMCs. The CDR3 sequence: CASTEGHVQPQHF. CDR3 sequence (DNA): TGTGCCAGCACCGAGGGACATGTTCAGCCCCAGCATTTT. Based on the CDR3 plus reference TRBV5-8 and TRBJ1-5, the full variable domain is EAGVTQSPTHLIKTRGQQATLRCSPISGHTSVYWYQQALGLGLQFLLWYDEGEERNRGNFPPRFSGRQFPNYSSELNVNALELEDSALYLCASTEGHVQPQHFGDGTRLSIL.